The 12 T cell receptor beta chains below all came from one sample that was sequenced in a study of molecular identifiers for immune sequencing clone quantification. TCRdb re-derived calls from the PCR reads in MiXCR, one entry per CDR3 protein. The data hold 300,000 to 400,000 distinct CDR3 sequences, with 20% to 25% observed a single time. Sequencing input: naive CD8+ T cells from blood, with Jurkat cell RNA spiked in. Subset in this sample: FACS-sorted CD8+CD4-CCR7+CD45RA+ naive T cells. Receptor source: a human donor in good health. Some libraries in this study had Jurkat cell RNA spiked in.

On this clonotype itself: A clone one base away is much larger, so this may be a read error. This chain links TRBV30 with TRBJ1-1; D is perhaps TRBD1 (5 bases). The V end was cut by 5 bases, the J end by 2 bases, with 12 bases between. Germline CDR1 reads GTSNPN; CDR2 reads SVGIG (reference sequence). The CDR3 is made up of 13 amino acids. This CDR3 is CAWVGGINTEAFF. CDR3 DNA: TGTGCCTGGGTGGGGGGAATCAACACTGAAGCTTTCTTT.

Many counts were recorded for this clonotype. CDR3 sequence: CASSQDPPANSGNTIYF. DNA for the CDR3: TGCGCCAGCAGCCAAGATCCCCCAGCAAACAGTGGAAACACCATATATTTT. The chain uses TRBV4-3 and TRBJ1-3; the D is unclear. V shed 0 bases and J shed 3 bases, with 15 bases lying between them. This CDR3 is 17 amino acids long. The germline V gene has CDR1 LGHNA and CDR2 YSLEER.

This clonotype was counted ten times or more. V usage is TRBV12-3 or TRBV12-4 and J usage is TRBJ2-1; D is perhaps TRBD2 (7 bases). Trimming left V 5 bases short and J 13 bases short, with 18 bases between. The CDR3 is made up of 13 amino acids. CDR3 sequence: CASSVSGGGPQFF. The CDR3 DNA reads TGTGCCAGCAGTGTCAGTGGGGGGGGCCCCCAGTTCTTC.

This clonotype showed up many times. The V gene is TRBV28, the J gene TRBJ1-2; D is unclear. The V end was cut by 3 bases, the J end by 2 bases, with 10 bases between. This CDR3 has 14 residues. In germline, CDR1 is MDHEN, CDR2 SYDVKM. The CDR3 is CASSFGYTNYGYTF. CDR3 coding DNA: TGTGCCAGCAGTTTCGGTTACACAAACTATGGCTACACCTTC.

The chain carries TRBV27 and TRBJ1-1; 7 nucleotides agree with TRBD1. V was clipped by 2 bases and J by 12 bases; unmatched bases: 9. The length of the CDR3 is 13 residues. The germline gives CDR1 MNHEY, CDR2 SMNVEV (reference sequence). CDR3 in DNA: TGTGCCAGCAGTTTACTGACAGGGTATGGAACTTTCTTT. It is translated as CASSLLTGYGTFF.

This clonotype showed up many times. The chain has TRBV7-9 and TRBJ1-1; D remains unclear. Germline CDR1 is SEHNR and CDR2 is FQNEAQ (reference sequence). CDR3 length: 13 residues. The V end lost 5 bases, the J end lost 4 bases, and 11 bases lay between the germline ends. The CDR3 spells CASSETDGTEAFF. For the CDR3, the DNA is TGTGCCAGCAGCGAAACTGACGGCACTGAAGCTTTCTTT. The complete variable domain, with remaining parts taken from reference TRBV7-9 and TRBJ1-1, reads DTGVSQNPRHKITKRGQNVTFRCDPISEHNRLYWYRQTLGQGPEFLTYFQNEAQLEKSRLLSDRFSAERPKGSFSTLEIQRTEQGDSAMYLCASSETDGTEAFFGQGTRLTVV.

In its sample, this clonotype was seen once. Possible read error: a much larger clone is one base away. This sequence joins TRBV29-1 and TRBJ1-2; D gene uncertain. The CDR3 is 15 amino acids. Per the germline V gene, CDR1 is SQVTM and CDR2 is ANQGSEA. The ends were cut back, 1 base at V and 4 bases at J, with 16 bases in the middle. The chain's CDR3 is CSVEGWSALGYGYTF. CDR3 nucleotides: TGCAGCGTTGAAGGGTGGTCGGCACTCGGCTATGGCTACACCTTC.

Remarks on this clonotype: A much larger clone sits a single nucleotide away, making a read error possible. This CDR3 reads CASSKVDRETGELFF. The CDR3 coding sequence is TGTGCCAGCAGCAAAGTTGACAGGGAAACCGGGGAGCTGTTTTTT. The chain employs TRBV14 and TRBJ2-2; 7 bases line up with TRBD1. CDR3 length equals 15 residues. V lost 5 bases, J lost 5 bases, and 8 bases stayed unmatched. Germline lookup yields CDR1 SGHDN and CDR2 FVKESK.

This clonotype appeared many times. The chain employs TRBV6-1 and TRBJ1-2; tentatively, D is TRBD1 (5 bases). V gave up 6 bases and J gave up 4 bases, with 9 bases separating them. The CDR3 is made up of 12 amino acids. Germline CDR1 and CDR2: MNHNS and SASEGT. For the CDR3, the DNA is TGTGCCAGCAGCGACAGTTTCTATGGCTACACCTTC. This encodes CASSDSFYGYTF.

This clonotype came up a few times. The chain recombines TRBV7-9 with TRBJ2-7; D is perhaps TRBD2 (5 bases). Trimming cost V 6 bases and J 2 bases, with 14 bases left between them. Looked up from germline, CDR1 is SEHNR and CDR2 is FQNEAQ (reference sequence). The length of the CDR3 is 14 residues. In nucleotides, the CDR3 is TGTGCCAGCAGTCGGCGGGCCCGGGCCTACGAGCAGTACTTC. Amino acids: CASSRRARAYEQYF.

Ten or more counts support this clonotype. V gene TRBV7-2 combines with J gene TRBJ1-5; a possible D gene is TRBD1 (6 bases). The CDR3 contains 16 residues. Germline V gene data show CDR1 as SGHTA and CDR2 as FQGNSA. Trimming left V 5 bases short and J 0 bases short, with 14 bases between. The CDR3 protein is CASSVTGYNSNQPQHF. Written as DNA, the CDR3 is TGTGCCAGCAGCGTGACAGGATACAATAGCAATCAGCCCCAGCATTTT.

This clonotype was observed a handful of times. The V and J genes are TRBV4-3 and TRBJ1-3; D is unclear. Per the germline V gene, CDR1 is LGHNA and CDR2 is YSLEER. V was pared by 0 bases and J by 3 bases, with 12 bases between. CDR3 length: 16 residues. The DNA of the CDR3 is TGCGCCAGCAGCCAAGATTCGTTGGGGTTTGGAAACACCATATATTTT. It codes for CASSQDSLGFGNTIYF.